A single sample is the source of the 17 T cell receptor beta chains below, sequenced in a study of identical twins. TCRdb independently ran MiXCR on the 5' RACE reads; one entry per CDR3 protein. Of hundreds of thousands of distinct CDR3 sequences listed, 18% are singletons. These data were also filed under a second study, of T cells expressing NK-cell markers.

Sequenced input: PBMCs. These receptors were collected from a woman in her late teens or twenties in good health.

This clonotype came up a few times. The V gene is TRBV10-2, the J gene TRBJ2-3; D might be TRBD2 (6 bases). The V and J ends lost 6 bases and 6 bases respectively, with 16 bases between them. The V gene's germline CDR1 is WSHSY and CDR2 SAAADI. The CDR3 length is 14 residues. The CDR3 loop is CASRLGLALDTQYF. For the CDR3, the DNA is TGCGCCAGCAGATTGGGACTGGCCCTGGATACGCAGTATTTT.

This clonotype was counted between two and nine times. V gene TRBV3-1 combines with J gene TRBJ2-1, with D tentatively TRBD2 (7 bases). In germline, CDR1 is LGHDT, CDR2 YNNKEL (reference sequence). With 0 bases removed from V and 7 bases from J, the gap between germline ends came to 16 bases. CDR3 length: 16 amino acids. The CDR3 loop is CASSQDGGGAWNEQFF. The CDR3 DNA reads TGTGCCAGCAGCCAAGATGGTGGGGGGGCATGGAATGAGCAGTTCTTC.

The chain couples TRBV4-3 to TRBJ2-1, with D possibly matching TRBD2 (6 bases). The CDR3 sequence is 14 residues long. Per the germline V gene, CDR1 is LGHNA and CDR2 is YSLEER. V was clipped by 0 bases and J by 7 bases, with 10 bases between them. The CDR3 protein is CASSQDPEGNEQFF. The CDR3 DNA reads TGCGCCAGCAGCCAAGACCCGGAGGGGAATGAGCAGTTCTTC.

The chain recombines TRBV5-1 with TRBJ2-1, with D hard to call. Trimming removed 0 bases at V and 9 bases at J, with 10 bases between. The germline gives CDR1 SGHRS, CDR2 YFSETQ. The CDR3 has 13 amino acids. The CDR3 DNA reads as TGCGCCAGCAGCTTGGCAAGTGAAGCTGAGCAGTTCTTC. Its translation is CASSLASEAEQFF.

This clonotype occurred a few times. One end of the junction fails to match germline, which may point to a read error. The rearrangement links TRBV7-7 to TRBJ2-1; TRBD1 matches 9 bases. This CDR3 comprises 14 residues. Germline CDR1 is SSHAT and CDR2 is FNYEAQ (reference sequence). The CDR3 DNA reads as TGTGCTAGCAGCTTCGGGACAGGGCTCGATGAGCAGTTCTTC. This translates into CASSFGTGLDEQFF.

This clonotype has just a few counts. This chain uses TRBV20-1 with TRBJ1-1; no firm D call. This CDR3 is 12 amino acids long. V lost 2 bases to trimming and J lost 5 bases, with 9 bases between them. Germline CDR1 DFQATT, CDR2 SNEGSKA (reference sequence). CDR3 nucleotide sequence: TGCAGTGCTAGACATAGTCGGACTGAAGCTTTCTTT. Residues: CSARHSRTEAFF.

This clonotype was picked up a small number of times. The genes are TRBV20-1 and TRBJ2-3, with D tentatively TRBD2 (5 bases). Germline V gene sequence: CDR1 DFQATT, CDR2 SNEGSKA (reference sequence). With 3 bases removed from V and 6 bases from J, the gap between germline ends came to 13 bases. The CDR3 is 13 residues long. CDR3 sequence reads: CSASAIPGDTQYF. CDR3 sequence (DNA): TGCAGTGCTAGCGCCATTCCGGGGGATACGCAGTATTTT.

This clonotype came up a few times. V usage is TRBV29-1 and J usage is TRBJ2-5; 12 bases fit TRBD2. V trimming: 2 bases; J trimming: 1 base; junction bases outside the gene matches: 8. The CDR3 consists of 17 residues. In germline, CDR1 is SQVTM, CDR2 ANQGSEA. The CDR3 spells CSVELLAGGPIQETQYF. The CDR3 DNA follows: TGCAGCGTTGAACTCCTAGCGGGAGGGCCGATCCAAGAGACCCAGTACTTC.

J is TRBJ2-3 and V is TRBV12-3 or TRBV12-4; tentatively, D is TRBD2 (6 bases). The CDR3 runs 15 residues. Trimming stripped 2 bases from V and 0 bases from J, with 9 bases between. The CDR3 loop reads CASSLPSESTDTQYF. CDR3 DNA: TGTGCCAGCAGTTTACCTAGCGAAAGCACAGATACGCAGTATTTT.

The chain has TRBV9 and TRBJ2-7; 7 bases fit TRBD1. CDR3 length: 15 amino acids. CDR1 and CDR2 (germline): SGDLS, YYNGEE. V shed 4 bases and J 4 bases; nucleotides not matched to a gene: 11. The CDR3 here is CASSSRQGSRYEQYF. DNA for the CDR3: TGTGCCAGCAGCTCCCGACAGGGCTCTCGATACGAGCAGTACTTC.

This clonotype was seen a few times. This rearrangement joins TRBV5-1 to TRBJ1-6; possible D gene TRBD1, 5 bases. The CDR3 length is 15 residues. The ends were cut back, 1 base at V and 7 bases at J, with 12 bases in the middle. Germline V CDR1 and CDR2: SGHRS, YFSETQ. The CDR3 DNA follows: TGCGCCAGCAGCTTGCCCGGGGCAGCCAATTCACCCCTCCACTTT. It yields the protein CASSLPGAANSPLHF.

This clonotype was picked up a small number of times. V gene TRBV5-5 combines with J gene TRBJ2-1; 7 nucleotides line up with TRBD2. This CDR3 spans 17 amino acids. Germline V gene lookup returns CDR1 SGHKS and CDR2 YYEKEE (reference sequence). J was trimmed by 5 bases and V by 0 bases; bases with no gene match: 11. Here the CDR3 reads CASSLASAASGNNEQFF. The CDR3 bases are TGTGCCAGCAGCTTGGCCTCGGCGGCTAGCGGAAACAATGAGCAGTTCTTC.

This clonotype was counted only a few times. The chain couples TRBV20-1 to TRBJ2-2, with D perhaps TRBD1 (6 bases). Trimming shortened V by 4 bases and J by 4 bases, and 13 bases separated the two germline ends. The germline CDR1 and CDR2 sequences are DFQATT and SNEGSKA (reference sequence). The CDR3 has 14 residues. CDR3 sequence (DNA): TGCAGTGCTACGTACAGGGCGGGCACCGGGGAGCTGTTTTTT. It codes for CSATYRAGTGELFF.

J is TRBJ1-4 and V is TRBV5-5; D ambiguous. CDR1 and CDR2 (germline): SGHKS, YYEKEE (reference sequence). This CDR3 comprises 14 residues. Trimming pared 6 bases from V and 8 bases from J, leaving 17 bases between. The CDR3 sequence: CASTPRVGLEKLFF. In DNA, the CDR3 is TGTGCCAGCACCCCAAGGGTGGGTTTGGAAAAACTGTTTTTT. The variable domain in full, with the rest retrieved from reference TRBV5-5 and TRBJ1-4, is DAGVTQSPTHLIKTRGQQVTLRCSPISGHKSVSWYQQVLGQGPQFIFQYYEKEERGRGNFPDRFSARQFPNYSSELNVNALLLGDSALYLCASTPRVGLEKLFFGSGTQLSVL.

The gene calls are TRBV9 and TRBJ2-2, with 7 nucleotides matching TRBD1. Losses at the gene ends were 7 bases for V and 0 bases for J; bases not matched to a gene: 6. This CDR3 is built from 15 residues. Per the germline V gene, CDR1 is SGDLS and CDR2 is YYNGEE. CDR3 amino acids: CASGRDSPNTGELFF. DNA for the CDR3: TGTGCCAGCGGAAGGGACAGCCCGAACACCGGGGAGCTGTTTTTT.

The sample holds a few counts of this clonotype. The chain employs TRBV29-1 and TRBJ2-7; D may be TRBD1 or TRBD2 (5 bases each). Germline lookup yields CDR1 SQVTM and CDR2 ANQGSEA. The CDR3 is made up of 14 amino acids. The CDR3 region is CRKYLMGPEYEQYF. In DNA form, the CDR3 reads TGCAGGAAATACTTAATGGGACCGGAATACGAGCAGTACTTC.

This chain uses TRBV6-5 with TRBJ2-2, with TRBD2 matching over 10 bases. This CDR3 has 15 residues. Germline CDR1 reads MNHEY; CDR2 reads SVGAGI. V shed 2 bases and J 7 bases; nucleotides not matched to a gene: 4. The CDR3 nucleotides read TGTGCCAGCAGTTACAGCGGGAGGGGAATCGGGGAGCTGTTTTTT. Translation gives CASSYSGRGIGELFF.